The present T cell receptor (beta chain) was sequenced within a study of beta chain features in type 1 diabetes. Across the whole study: All samples yielded roughly 100 million examined sorted cells.

CD4+ naive, central memory, regulatory and stem cell-like memory cells were sorted via CD45RO/CCR7/CD25/CD127/CD95/CD27. J lost 2 bases, V lost 3 bases, and 5 bases had no gene match. Germline CDR1 is MGHRA and CDR2 is YSYEKL. The CDR3 is 15 residues long. Study-level findings and limits: Because the template was cDNA, high-expressing cells might be over-represented. All four CD4+ subsets from Type 1 diabetes patients carried moderately but significantly shorter TCRB CDR3s. The naive, central memory and Treg TCRB repertoires looked more alike in patients than they did in healthy donors.

Expressed TCRB transcripts were sequenced after all isolated RNA was converted to cDNA. Some clones are missing from TCRdb's copy, which holds only in-frame ones; the method was immunoSEQ multiplex PCR. The repertoire holds a few hundred thousand clones, with roughly 17% as singletons. As concerns this clone: Its antigen is not known.

The rearrangement joins TRBV4-1 to TRBJ1-2; 8 positions match TRBD1. The sequencing sample was made of naive CD4+ T cells from blood. The receptor was derived from a man aged 25 to 45 with type 1 diabetes. CDR3 residues: CASSQVGQGNYGYTF. The CDR3 coding sequence is TGCGCCAGCAGCCAGGTCGGACAGGGAAACTATGGCTACACCTTC.